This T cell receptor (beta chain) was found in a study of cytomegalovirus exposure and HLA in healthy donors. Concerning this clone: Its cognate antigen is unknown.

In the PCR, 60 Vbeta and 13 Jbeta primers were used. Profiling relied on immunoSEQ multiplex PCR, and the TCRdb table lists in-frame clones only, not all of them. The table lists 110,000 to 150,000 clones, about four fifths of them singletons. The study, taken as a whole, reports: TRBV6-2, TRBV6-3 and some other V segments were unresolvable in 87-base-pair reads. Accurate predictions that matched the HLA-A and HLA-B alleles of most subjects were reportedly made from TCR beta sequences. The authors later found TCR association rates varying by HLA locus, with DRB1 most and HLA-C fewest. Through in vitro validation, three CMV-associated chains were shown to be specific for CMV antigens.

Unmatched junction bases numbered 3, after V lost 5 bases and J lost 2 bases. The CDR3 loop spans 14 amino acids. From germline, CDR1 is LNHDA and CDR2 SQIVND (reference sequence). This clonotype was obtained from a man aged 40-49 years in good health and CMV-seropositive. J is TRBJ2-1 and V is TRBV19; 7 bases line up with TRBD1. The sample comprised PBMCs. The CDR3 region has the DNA TGTGCCAGTAGTCCCGGACAGGCCTACAATGAGCAGTTCTTC. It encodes CASSPGQAYNEQFF.